These 7 T cell receptor beta chains originate from one sample sequenced in a study of Ad26.COV2.S vaccination and SARS-CoV-2 variants. Described treatment: around 19 received Ad26.COV2.S at low or high dose, single or two shots; several received placebo; per-sample allocation not given. Specimen acquisition occurred on day 63 following the initial vaccine or placebo injection. Method: immunoSEQ multiplex PCR; TCRdb's copy keeps in-frame clones and lacks some. The data show roughly 300,000 clones, approximately 86% seen once. This specimen was peripheral blood, taken in a trial of Ad26.COV2.S vaccine versus placebo. Every receptor here comes from a person between 18 and 60 years old who received the Ad26.COV2.S COVID-19 vaccine or a placebo.

The chain recombines TRBV7-2 with TRBJ2-5; no reliable D call. The CDR3 is 13 amino acids. The germline CDR1 and CDR2 sequences are SGHTA and FQGNSA. V was trimmed by 6 bases and J by 2 bases, leaving 10 bases between them. CDR3 amino acids: CASRAKWQETQYF. The CDR3, as DNA: TGTGCCAGCAGAGCCAAGTGGCAAGAGACCCAGTACTTC.

V usage is TRBV3-1 (or the pseudogene TRBV3-2) and J usage is TRBJ2-5, with D perhaps being TRBD1 or TRBD2 (5 bases each). CDR1 and CDR2 (germline): LGHDT, YNNKEL (reference sequence). The CDR3 spans 14 residues. Trimming pared 7 bases from V and 5 bases from J, leaving 17 bases between. CDR3: CASTPRGAGETQYF. The CDR3 DNA reads TGTGCCAGCACTCCGCGAGGGGCCGGGGAGACCCAGTACTTC.

The sample holds a few counts of this clone. This sequence joins TRBV5-1 and TRBJ2-7; D not resolved. CDR3 length: 14 amino acids. CDR1 is SGHRS and CDR2 is YFSETQ in the germline V gene. The ends were cut back, 0 bases at V and 1 base at J, with 8 bases in the middle. CDR3 sequence reads: CASSLDVGSYEQYF. The DNA of the CDR3 is TGCGCCAGCAGCTTGGACGTTGGTTCCTACGAGCAGTACTTC.

This clone came up a few times. V and J are TRBV29-1 and TRBJ1-2; D not resolved. CDR3 length equals 14 residues. Germline V gives CDR1 SQVTM, CDR2 ANQGSEA. V was trimmed by 6 bases and J by 7 bases, leaving 21 bases between them. DNA of the CDR3: TGCAGCGTCCTCCCCCAGGATTATGCGGGTGGCTACACCTTC. Translating gives CSVLPQDYAGGYTF.

The rearrangement uses TRBV30 and TRBJ1-1, with 7 bases aligning to TRBD1. The CDR3 runs 14 residues. CDR1 is GTSNPN, CDR2 SVGIG, per germline (reference sequence). With V trimmed by 3 bases and J by 0 bases, 4 bases remained unmatched. The CDR3 coding sequence is TGTGCCTGGAGCCGCAGGGGGGTGAACACTGAAGCTTTCTTT. Protein sequence: CAWSRRGVNTEAFF.

The chain uses TRBV14 and TRBJ2-7, with D hard to call. The ends were cut back, 8 bases at V and 1 base at J, with 21 bases in the middle. Per germline, CDR1 SGHDN and CDR2 FVKESK. CDR3 length: 16 residues. The chain's CDR3 is CASLPDQRTASYEQYF. The CDR3 DNA is TGTGCCAGCCTACCGGACCAGAGGACGGCATCCTACGAGCAGTACTTC.

V and J are TRBV19 and TRBJ1-5, with 8 bases matching TRBD1. The junction had 7 bases not matched to a gene; V was cut back by 7 bases and J by 2 bases. Germline CDR1 reads LNHDA; CDR2 reads SQIVND (reference sequence). This CDR3 has 15 residues. The chain's CDR3 is CASTRTGSGNQPQHF. The CDR3 nucleotides read TGTGCCAGTACCCGGACAGGGTCGGGCAATCAGCCCCAGCATTTT.